These 23 T cell receptor beta chains were all obtained from the same sample, sequenced in a study of cytomegalovirus exposure and HLA in healthy donors. A multiplex PCR was run with 60 Vbeta primers and 13 Jbeta primers. Clones were sequenced by immunoSEQ multiplex PCR, and TCRdb holds only the in-frame ones, with some missing. This sample has about 98,000 clones, with around 67% found just once. Material for sequencing was PBMCs. These receptor sequences come from a middle-aged man in good health and CMV-seronegative.

This rearrangement joins TRBV9 to TRBJ1-5; 10 nucleotides line up with TRBD1. Germline trimming cut 4 bases from V and 5 bases from J; bases unmatched to any gene: 9. Germline CDR1 reads SGDLS; CDR2 reads YYNGEE. The CDR3 length is 16 residues. CDR3 loop: CASSFIKDRGDQPQHF. The CDR3 DNA reads TGTGCCAGCAGCTTCATAAAGGACAGGGGGGATCAGCCCCAGCATTTT.

The gene calls are TRBV2 and TRBJ1-1; 7 bases map to TRBD1. CDR3 length: 13 residues. The trim removed 2 bases at V and 8 bases at J, leaving 5 bases unmatched. Germline CDR1 is SNHLY and CDR2 is FYNNEI. The CDR3 protein is CASSERTGQEAFF. CDR3 nucleotides: TGTGCCAGCAGTGAAAGGACGGGACAGGAAGCTTTCTTT.

V and J are TRBV19 and TRBJ2-7; D is perhaps TRBD2 (6 bases). CDR3 length: 15 amino acids. Germline CDR1 and CDR2: LNHDA and SQIVND (reference sequence). Trimming pared 2 bases from V and 0 bases from J, leaving 11 bases between. The CDR3 sequence: CASSIMGTGSYEQYF. In nucleotides, the CDR3 is TGTGCCAGTAGTATAATGGGGACTGGCTCCTACGAGCAGTACTTC.

This clone was recorded only once. The J gene is TRBJ2-2, the V gene TRBV7-2; TRBD1 agrees at 9 bases. Trimming removed 5 bases from V and 1 base from J; junction bases left unmatched: 2. This CDR3 is built from 15 residues. CDR1 and CDR2 (germline): SGHTA, FQGNSA. DNA for the CDR3: TGTGCCAGCAGCGCGGGACAGGGGAACACCGGGGAGCTGTTTTTT. The encoded protein is CASSAGQGNTGELFF. The variable domain in full, completed from reference TRBV7-2 and TRBJ2-2, reads GAGVSQSPSNKVTEKGKDVELRCDPISGHTALYWYRQSLGQGLEFLIYFQGNSAPDKSGLPSDRFSAERTGGSVSTLTIQRTQQEDSAVYLCASSAGQGNTGELFFGEGSRLTVL.

The chain has TRBV7-6 and TRBJ1-5; 10 bases line up with TRBD1. V shed 5 bases, J shed 4 bases, and the junction held 5 bases outside the gene matches. The CDR3 is made up of 15 amino acids. CDR1 and CDR2 (germline): SGHVS, FNYEAQ. CDR3 sequence reads: CASSLRDRGNQPQHF. The CDR3 region has the DNA TGTGCCAGCAGCCTCCGGGACAGGGGAAATCAGCCCCAGCATTTT. Supplemented by reference TRBV7-6 and TRBJ1-5, the full variable domain reads GAGVSQSPRYKVTKRGQDVALRCDPISGHVSLYWYRQALGQGPEFLTYFNYEAQQDKSGLPNDRFSAERPEGSISTLTIQRTEQRDSAMYRCASSLRDRGNQPQHFGDGTRLSIL.

V is TRBV7-6 and J is TRBJ1-1, with D possibly matching TRBD1 (5 bases). CDR3 length: 15 amino acids. Germline V gene data show CDR1 as SGHVS and CDR2 as FNYEAQ. V was cut by 0 bases and J by 5 bases, with 13 bases left in between. CDR3 residues: CASSLAQGQKTEAFF. DNA of the CDR3: TGTGCCAGCAGCTTAGCGCAGGGTCAAAAAACTGAAGCTTTCTTT.

The J gene is TRBJ2-3, the V gene TRBV6-6; 8 nucleotides align to TRBD1. The CDR3 sequence is 12 residues long. Trimming at V came to 5 bases and at J to 11 bases, leaving 6 bases not matched to a gene. The germline V gene encodes CDR1 MNHNY and CDR2 SVGAGI (reference sequence). The CDR3 spells CASSRDRGRQYF. CDR3 nucleotides: TGTGCCAGCAGTCGAGACAGGGGCAGGCAGTATTTT.

V gene TRBV27 combines with J gene TRBJ2-1; a weak D match, TRBD2 (6 bases). V lost 0 bases to trimming and J lost 4 bases, with 13 bases between them. The CDR3 spans 16 residues. From germline, CDR1 is MNHEY and CDR2 SMNVEV (reference sequence). The CDR3 coding sequence is TGTGCCAGCAGTTTATCAGGCGGGAACCCATACAATGAGCAGTTCTTC. Translating gives CASSLSGGNPYNEQFF.

CDR3 loop: CASSVDSSGQSNEKLFF. The CDR3, as DNA: TGTGCCAGCAGTGTTGATTCTTCAGGTCAGTCTAATGAAAAACTGTTTTTT. The chain links TRBV6-4 to TRBJ1-4; D gene uncertain. Germline values: CDR1 MRHNA, CDR2 SNTAGT. V was pared by 4 bases and J by 3 bases, with 18 bases between. The CDR3 totals 17 residues.

This chain connects TRBV5-6 to TRBJ2-2; 11 nucleotides agree with TRBD2. Germline loops: CDR1 SGHDT, CDR2 YYEEEE. This CDR3 spans 16 amino acids. The V segment lost 3 bases and the J segment 3 bases; nucleotides outside the gene matches: 4. CDR3 amino acids: CASSSLAGGYTGELFF. The DNA of the CDR3 is TGTGCCAGCAGCTCGCTAGCGGGGGGATACACCGGGGAGCTGTTTTTT.

This rearrangement joins TRBV7-2 to TRBJ2-2; D is possibly TRBD2 (5 bases). Germline lookup yields CDR1 SGHTA and CDR2 FQGNSA. V lost 5 bases to trimming and J lost 4 bases, with 11 bases between them. The CDR3 covers 14 residues. CDR3 region: CASSPHRGTGELFF. As DNA, the CDR3 is TGTGCCAGCAGCCCGCATCGGGGCACCGGGGAGCTGTTTTTT.

The CDR3 coding sequence is TGTGCCAGCAGTGACCGACAGGGAAGGACTGAAGCTTTCTTT. Its translation is CASSDRQGRTEAFF. The rearrangement uses TRBV25-1 and TRBJ1-1; 7 bases map to TRBD1. V shed 3 bases, J shed 5 bases, and the junction held 6 bases outside the gene matches. CDR3 length: 14 amino acids. Germline lookup yields CDR1 MGHDK and CDR2 SYGVNS.

In this sample, this clone turned up a few times. The CDR3 nucleotides read TGTGCCAGCAGCGCTGACAGGGGTACATACAATGAGCAGTTCTTC. Its protein is CASSADRGTYNEQFF. The J gene is TRBJ2-1, the V gene TRBV5-4; 8 bases line up with TRBD1. J lost 4 bases, V lost 4 bases, and 7 bases had no gene match. The CDR3 loop spans 15 amino acids. Germline CDR1 reads SGHNT; CDR2 reads YYREEE (reference sequence).

The chain uses TRBV5-1 and TRBJ1-3, with TRBD1 matching over 7 bases. Germline V gives CDR1 SGHRS, CDR2 YFSETQ. There are 16 residues in the CDR3. The junction had 8 bases not matched to a gene; V was cut back by 4 bases and J by 1 base. The CDR3 protein is CASSVQQGPSGNTIYF. The CDR3 DNA reads TGCGCCAGCAGCGTCCAACAGGGGCCATCTGGAAACACCATATATTTT.

The rearrangement uses TRBV5-1 and TRBJ2-2, with 11 bases fitting TRBD2. Germline assignment: CDR1 SGHRS and CDR2 YFSETQ. The CDR3 is made up of 17 amino acids. V dropped 1 base and J dropped 3; count of bases not matched to a gene: 5. This CDR3 reads CASSLLLAGGDTGELFF. The CDR3 DNA follows: TGCGCCAGCAGCTTGCTCCTAGCGGGGGGAGACACCGGGGAGCTGTTTTTT.

The V call is TRBV6-5, the J call TRBJ1-2; 7 bases fit TRBD1. V was pared by 6 bases and J by 6 bases, with 7 bases of the junction left unmatched. CDR1 and CDR2 (germline): MNHEY, SVGAGI. The CDR3 is 13 residues long. CDR3 loop: CASREGTADGYTF. In DNA, the CDR3 is TGTGCCAGCAGAGAGGGGACAGCCGATGGCTACACCTTC.

The rearrangement joins TRBV5-1 to TRBJ2-1; 9 bases map to TRBD2. J gave up 7 bases and V 4 bases, and 12 bases lay outside the gene matches. CDR1 is SGHRS and CDR2 is YFSETQ in the germline V gene. The CDR3 covers 16 residues. CDR3 loop: CASSLAQELAGNEQFF. CDR3 nucleotide sequence: TGCGCCAGCAGCCTTGCCCAGGAGCTAGCGGGGAATGAGCAGTTCTTC.

The chain uses TRBV5-4 and TRBJ1-4; 7 bases line up with TRBD1. J lost 0 bases, V lost 0 bases, and 5 bases had no gene match. The CDR3 length is 17 residues. The germline CDR1 and CDR2 sequences are SGHNT and YYREEE (reference sequence). CDR3 loop: CASSLEGQIATNEKLFF. The CDR3 coding sequence is TGTGCCAGCAGCTTGGAGGGACAGATTGCAACTAATGAAAAACTGTTTTTT.

The V and J genes are TRBV10-3 and TRBJ1-5; D is unclear. The V and J ends lost 0 bases and 4 bases respectively, with 7 bases between them. The CDR3 loop spans 14 amino acids. CDR1 is ENHRY, CDR2 SYGVKD, per germline. The CDR3 protein is CAISESAGNQPQHF. The CDR3 region has the DNA TGTGCCATCAGTGAGTCCGCGGGTAATCAGCCCCAGCATTTT.

This rearrangement joins TRBV19 to TRBJ1-1; D gene ambiguous. The length of the CDR3 is 13 residues. The V and J ends lost 5 bases and 0 bases respectively, with 7 bases between them. The germline V gene encodes CDR1 LNHDA and CDR2 SQIVND (reference sequence). The CDR3 sequence is CASSLTLNTEAFF. The CDR3 coding sequence is TGTGCCAGTAGTTTAACACTGAACACTGAAGCTTTCTTT. Full variable domain (missing parts from reference TRBV19 and TRBJ1-1): DGGITQSPKYLFRKEGQNVTLSCEQNLNHDAMYWYRQDPGQGLRLIYYSQIVNDFQKGDIAEGYSVSREKKESFPLTVTSAQKNPTAFYLCASSLTLNTEAFFGQGTRLTVV.

V usage is TRBV19 and J usage is TRBJ2-5; 9 bases agree with TRBD1. Matching the DNA end better, TRBJ2-7 makes the J call doubtful. Germline assignment: CDR1 LNHDA and CDR2 SQIVND (reference sequence). This CDR3 has 15 amino acids. The CDR3 spells CASSVGGTGTYEQYF. CDR3 nucleotide sequence: TGTGCCAGTAGTGTAGGCGGGACAGGGACCTACGAGCAGTACTTC.

The CDR3 nucleotides are TGTGCCAGTACCCCCGGCAGGGGAGTTTATGTCCTCTACAATGAGCAGTTCTTC. Its protein is CASTPGRGVYVLYNEQFF. V is TRBV19 and J is TRBJ2-1, with a possible D match to TRBD1 (6 bases). The CDR3 runs 18 residues. Trimming removed 7 bases at V and 3 bases at J, with 25 bases between. Germline CDR1 LNHDA, CDR2 SQIVND (reference sequence).

V gene TRBV11-2 combines with J gene TRBJ2-3; maybe TRBD1 (5 bases). The CDR3 runs to 18 residues. The germline V gene encodes CDR1 SGHAT and CDR2 FQNNGV. V lost 3 bases and J 2 bases, leaving 21 bases between the germline ends. The CDR3 region is CASSFRAAPDTSTDTQYF. CDR3 nucleotides: TGTGCCAGCAGCTTCAGGGCCGCCCCGGACACGTCCACAGATACGCAGTATTTT.